The 28 T cell receptor beta chains listed next were all sequenced from one sample in a study of blood T cell repertoires in COVID-19. Profiled with immunoSEQ multiplex PCR; TCRdb holds only in-frame clones, not every one. This sample has 70,000 to 95,000 clones, with about 82% found just once. Sequencing used peripheral blood. Every receptor here comes from a woman aged 55-70 years with acute or convalescent COVID-19.

The chain joins TRBV6-5 to TRBJ2-3; D not certain. Germline values: CDR1 MNHEY, CDR2 SVGAGI. The CDR3 consists of 15 residues. Trimming took off 5 bases at V and 0 bases at J, with 12 bases between the two ends. CDR3 bases: TGTGCCAGCAGTACCTACCCTTCTAGCACAGATACGCAGTATTTT. It codes for CASSTYPSSTDTQYF.

V gene TRBV5-1 combines with J gene TRBJ1-2; 7 nucleotides align to TRBD1. V shed 4 bases, J shed 5 bases, and the junction held 8 bases outside the gene matches. The germline gives CDR1 SGHRS, CDR2 YFSETQ. The CDR3 loop spans 14 amino acids. The CDR3 nucleotides are TGCGCCAGCAGCCCTGGACAGGAGACATATGGCTACACCTTC. Translating it yields CASSPGQETYGYTF.

This chain uses TRBV11-2 with TRBJ1-1, with 9 nucleotides matching TRBD1. CDR1 is SGHAT, CDR2 FQNNGV, per germline. Trimming removed 5 bases from V and 6 bases from J; junction bases left unmatched: 1. The CDR3 covers 12 residues. The CDR3: CASSRDRAEAFF. The CDR3 coding sequence is TGTGCCAGCAGCCGGGACAGGGCTGAAGCTTTCTTT.

V usage is TRBV28 and J usage is TRBJ1-6; D remains unclear. The CDR3 spans 15 residues. Trimming cost V 5 bases and J 9 bases, with 17 bases left between them. Germline assignment: CDR1 MDHEN and CDR2 SYDVKM. CDR3 coding DNA: TGTGCCAGCAGTACAAACAGTGGATTGGGTTCACCCCTCCACTTT. Translating it yields CASSTNSGLGSPLHF. The complete variable domain, with remaining parts taken from reference TRBV28 and TRBJ1-6, reads DVKVTQSSRYLVKRTGEKVFLECVQDMDHENMFWYRQDPGLGLRLIYFSYDVKMKEKGDIPEGYSVSREKKERFSLILESASTNQTSMYLCASSTNSGLGSPLHFGNGTRLTVT.

The rearrangement links TRBV10-2 to TRBJ1-1, with TRBD1 identical over 9 bases. This CDR3 spans 13 amino acids. Germline V lookup: CDR1 WSHSY, CDR2 SAAADI. V shed 4 bases and J 4 bases; nucleotides not matched to a gene: 1. The CDR3 nucleotides read TGCGCCAGCAGTGTGACAGGGGGCACTGAAGCTTTCTTT. Amino acid sequence: CASSVTGGTEAFF.

The chain recombines TRBV28 with TRBJ2-7, with D possibly matching TRBD2 (6 bases). Trimming left V 6 bases short and J 1 base short, with 19 bases between. This CDR3 is 16 amino acids long. Germline assignment: CDR1 MDHEN and CDR2 SYDVKM. The DNA for the CDR3 is TGTGCCAGCAGGGCCATGGGGACGCGGGGATCCTACGAGCAGTACTTC. The encoded protein is CASRAMGTRGSYEQYF.

This clone came up a few times. J is TRBJ1-2 and V is TRBV5-1, with 7 nucleotides matching TRBD1. CDR3 length: 14 amino acids. The V segment lost 0 bases and the J segment 4 bases; nucleotides outside the gene matches: 3. CDR1 is SGHRS, CDR2 YFSETQ, per germline. CDR3 DNA sequence: TGCGCCAGCAGCTTGGAGTCAGGGGGCTATGGCTACACCTTC. Protein sequence: CASSLESGGYGYTF. Full variable domain (rest looked up from reference TRBV5-1 and TRBJ1-2): KAGVTQTPRYLIKTRGQQVTLSCSPISGHRSVSWYQQTPGQGLQFLFEYFSETQRNKGNFPGRFSGRQFSNSRSEMNVSTLELGDSALYLCASSLESGGYGYTFGSGTRLTVV.

The chain joins TRBV13 to TRBJ2-3, with D possibly matching TRBD2 (7 bases). CDR1 PRHDT and CDR2 FYEKMQ come from the germline V gene (reference sequence). Trimming took 1 base from V and 1 from J, leaving 9 bases between them. The CDR3 contains 15 residues. The CDR3, as DNA: TGTGCCAGCAGCTTAGCGGGGGGCCGCACAGATACGCAGTATTTT. Its translation: CASSLAGGRTDTQYF.

This clone was counted once. The chain is built from TRBV11-1 and TRBJ2-3, with TRBD2 identical over 12 bases. The V segment lost 6 bases and the J segment 6 bases; nucleotides outside the gene matches: 10. CDR3 length: 16 amino acids. CDR1 SGHAT and CDR2 FQDESV come from the germline V gene (reference sequence). CDR3 residues: CASRSLTSGSVDTQYF. Here the CDR3 DNA reads TGTGCCAGCAGGAGCCTGACTAGCGGGAGTGTGGATACGCAGTATTTT. Drawing the rest from reference TRBV11-1 and TRBJ2-3, the complete variable domain is EAEVAQSPRYKITEKSQAVAFWCDPISGHATLYWYRQILGQGPELLVQFQDESVVDDSQLPKDRFSAERLKGVDSTLKIQPAELGDSAMYLCASRSLTSGSVDTQYFGPGTRLTVL.

This clone came up a few times. V and J are TRBV5-4 and TRBJ2-1, with TRBD2 matching over 7 bases. Germline trimming cut 4 bases from V and 9 bases from J; bases unmatched to any gene: 13. CDR1 and CDR2 (germline): SGHNT, YYREEE (reference sequence). This CDR3 has 15 residues. The CDR3 sequence is CASSRLGLAAGEQFF. CDR3 DNA sequence: TGTGCCAGCAGCCGGCTCGGGCTAGCGGCTGGTGAGCAGTTCTTC.

The chain employs TRBV7-2 and TRBJ1-4; D ambiguous. CDR1 and CDR2 from the germline V gene are SGHTA and FQGNSA. The CDR3 is 13 amino acids. Trimming stripped 1 base from V and 8 bases from J, with 8 bases between. CDR3 bases: TGTGCCAGCAGCTTAGAATCGGGGGAAAAACTGTTTTTT. The encoded protein is CASSLESGEKLFF.

The V gene is TRBV30, the J gene TRBJ2-3; possibly TRBD2 for D (5 bases). Germline loops: CDR1 GTSNPN, CDR2 SVGIG (reference sequence). The V gene lost 2 bases and the J gene lost 0 bases, with 12 bases spanning the gap. The CDR3 is 15 amino acids. The DNA of the CDR3 is TGTGCCTGGAGTAAGCTAGCAGCTAGCACAGATACGCAGTATTTT. It specifies CAWSKLAASTDTQYF.

The chain joins TRBV21-1 to TRBJ2-5; the table's D call, TRBD1, was not checked against the DNA. TRBV21-1 is tagged as a pseudogene. The CDR3 is made up of 14 amino acids. The CDR3 bases are TGTGCCAGCAACGACAGTGTAAAGAGGGAGACCCAGTACTTC. It yields the protein CASNDSVKRETQYF.

V usage is TRBV3-1 (or the pseudogene TRBV3-2) and J usage is TRBJ1-1; 7 bases agree with TRBD1. V lost 3 bases and J lost 5; bases outside the gene matches: 6. Germline CDR1 LGHDT, CDR2 YNNKEL (reference sequence). This CDR3 has 14 residues. The CDR3 protein is CASSHRSQGTEAFF. The CDR3, as DNA: TGTGCCAGCAGCCACCGATCACAGGGGACTGAAGCTTTCTTT.

The sample holds one count of this clone. The chain recombines TRBV27 with TRBJ2-2, with 9 bases that match TRBD2. There are 15 residues in the CDR3. Per germline, CDR1 MNHEY and CDR2 SMNVEV (reference sequence). J was trimmed by 6 bases and V by 6 bases; bases with no gene match: 8. The CDR3 region is CASRMAGGPAGELFF. CDR3 in DNA: TGTGCCAGCAGGATGGCGGGAGGGCCGGCCGGGGAGCTGTTTTTT.

The chain recombines TRBV19 with TRBJ2-5; D might be TRBD2 (6 bases). CDR1 LNHDA and CDR2 SQIVND come from the germline V gene (reference sequence). There are 16 residues in the CDR3. V dropped 4 bases and J dropped 5 bases, with 20 bases sitting between them. The CDR3 here is CASSTYHGTREETQYF. In nucleotides, the CDR3 is TGTGCCAGTAGTACGTACCACGGGACTCGGGAGGAGACCCAGTACTTC.

In nucleotides, the CDR3 is TGTGCCAGCAGTGATGACGGAGGGTTTGGAAACACCATATATTTT. This translates into CASSDDGGFGNTIYF. V and J are TRBV2 and TRBJ1-3; unclear D gene. This CDR3 has 15 amino acids. Germline assignment: CDR1 SNHLY and CDR2 FYNNEI. The germline V and J ends were trimmed by 3 bases and 3 bases, with 12 bases remaining between them.

This rearrangement joins TRBV19 to TRBJ1-3; D not certain. Germline CDR1 and CDR2: LNHDA and SQIVND (reference sequence). CDR3 length: 14 residues. The V and J ends lost 7 bases and 0 bases respectively, with 10 bases between them. For the CDR3, the DNA is TGTGCCAGTATCGCGGTTCCCTCTGGAAACACCATATATTTT. Translation gives CASIAVPSGNTIYF.

This chain uses TRBV7-2 with TRBJ1-1, with D perhaps matching TRBD1 (5 bases). This CDR3 is built from 13 residues. Trimming left V 2 bases short and J 8 bases short, with 12 bases between. Germline lookup yields CDR1 SGHTA and CDR2 FQGNSA. The CDR3 bases are TGTGCCAGCAGCTTACGGGGGGTGAACGAAGCTTTCTTT. Translating it yields CASSLRGVNEAFF.

The chain carries TRBV5-1 and TRBJ2-3; perhaps TRBD1 as D (6 bases). V was cut by 5 bases and J by 0 bases, with 10 bases left in between. Germline V lookup: CDR1 SGHRS, CDR2 YFSETQ. This CDR3 region has 14 residues. In DNA form, the CDR3 reads TGCGCCAGCAGGCACAGGGCTAGCACAGATACGCAGTATTTT. Its translation is CASRHRASTDTQYF.

The DNA of the CDR3 is TGTGCCATCAGGAGCTATTATCGGGGTAACTATGGCTACACCTTC. Its protein product is CAIRSYYRGNYGYTF. The gene calls are TRBV10-3 and TRBJ1-2; D gene uncertain. V gave up 6 bases and J gave up 1 base, with 15 bases separating them. Germline assignment: CDR1 ENHRY and CDR2 SYGVKD. The CDR3 loop spans 15 amino acids.

The sample holds one count of this clone. The V gene is TRBV19, the J gene TRBJ1-5, with D unclear. The length of the CDR3 is 16 residues. With 5 bases removed from V and 4 bases from J, the gap between germline ends came to 18 bases. The germline CDR1 and CDR2 sequences are LNHDA and SQIVND (reference sequence). The chain's CDR3 is CASSWDSGLINQPQHF. The CDR3 DNA follows: TGTGCCAGTAGTTGGGATTCCGGACTAATTAATCAGCCCCAGCATTTT. Full variable domain (rest looked up from reference TRBV19 and TRBJ1-5): DGGITQSPKYLFRKEGQNVTLSCEQNLNHDAMYWYRQDPGQGLRLIYYSQIVNDFQKGDIAEGYSVSREKKESFPLTVTSAQKNPTAFYLCASSWDSGLINQPQHFGDGTRLSIL.

V gene TRBV6-5 combines with J gene TRBJ2-7; 8 bases fit TRBD2. Germline trimming cut 6 bases from V and 2 bases from J; bases unmatched to any gene: 6. Per germline, CDR1 MNHEY and CDR2 SVGAGI. The CDR3 totals 14 residues. CDR3 in DNA: TGTGCCAGCAGACGGGGGGGGGTCCCCTACGAGCAGTACTTC. Its protein is CASRRGGVPYEQYF.

The V and J genes are TRBV19 and TRBJ2-5; the match to TRBD2 covers 11 bases. J gave up 5 bases and V 5 bases, and 7 bases lay outside the gene matches. The CDR3 runs 15 residues. Germline V gene data show CDR1 as LNHDA and CDR2 as SQIVND (reference sequence). As DNA, the CDR3 is TGTGCCAGTAGTGTTAGCGGGAGGGTCGATGAGACCCAGTACTTC. It yields the protein CASSVSGRVDETQYF.

This clone was found once. J is TRBJ2-1 and V is TRBV28; 8 bases fit TRBD1. V dropped 2 bases and J dropped 3; count of bases not matched to a gene: 6. The CDR3 runs 16 residues. CDR1 and CDR2 (germline): MDHEN, SYDVKM. This chain's CDR3 is CASSLAGGMVYNEQFF. The CDR3 DNA sequence: TGTGCCAGCAGTTTAGCAGGGGGCATGGTCTACAATGAGCAGTTCTTC.

This clone was counted a few times. The CDR3 nucleotides read TGCGCCAGCAGCCCCACCCCAGGGGCTAGCAATCAGCCCCAGCATTTT. Its protein product is CASSPTPGASNQPQHF. The chain links TRBV5-1 to TRBJ1-5, with D perhaps TRBD1 (6 bases). The CDR3 has 16 amino acids. Per the germline V gene, CDR1 is SGHRS and CDR2 is YFSETQ. The V end was cut by 4 bases, the J end by 0 bases, with 14 bases between.

The chain is built from TRBV2 and TRBJ1-1, with a possible D match to TRBD1 (5 bases). This CDR3 comprises 12 residues. Looked up from germline, CDR1 is SNHLY and CDR2 is FYNNEI. Trimming removed 3 bases from V and 8 bases from J, with 10 bases in between. DNA of the CDR3: TGTGCCAGCAGTGAGGGGGGTCCCGAAGCTTTCTTT. It translates to CASSEGGPEAFF.

V is TRBV10-3 and J is TRBJ1-1; no definite D call. The germline gives CDR1 ENHRY, CDR2 SYGVKD. V shed 0 bases and J shed 3 bases, with 8 bases lying between them. This CDR3 region has 14 residues. The CDR3 bases are TGTGCCATCAGTGAGTCTATCGACTACACTGAAGCTTTCTTT. Residues: CAISESIDYTEAFF.